This note documents a single T cell receptor (beta chain) sequence. The libraries were made with immunoSEQ v3. The table came from immunoSEQ multiplex PCR; TCRdb's copy has only in-frame clones and leaves some out. The table includes about 50,000 clones, 70% to 80% detected once. Germline CDR1 and CDR2: MNHNY and SVGAGI (reference sequence). The J segment lost 3 bases and the V segment lost 6 bases, leaving 6 bases of the junction unmatched. This CDR3 has 14 amino acids. This sample was included in a study of TIL therapy for anti-PD-1-resistant metastatic lung cancer. Noted time point: pre-treatment sample, taken before nivolumab and TIL therapy.

The V and J genes are TRBV6-6 and TRBJ1-1; 8 positions match TRBD1. This specimen consisted of blood, obtained at baseline. This clonotype was obtained from a woman aged 30-79 years with non-small cell lung cancer. CDR3 in amino acids: CASRDRVADTEAFF. CDR3 sequence (DNA): TGTGCCAGCAGGGACAGGGTAGCTGACACTGAAGCTTTCTTT.